A selection of T cell receptor beta chains follows, all from one sample in a study of T cell responses to AZD1222 COVID-19 vaccine. TCRdb's copy holds only in-frame clones and misses some; the assay was immunoSEQ multiplex PCR. Of around 99,000 clones listed, roughly 84% are singletons. The sequencing used peripheral blood, collected on day 0 of AZD1222 vaccination. Receptors originate from an adult in good health. Both conserved end residues are part of each CDR3. D genes are given only for firm matches. Clone size is shown for a subset of rows, as once, few, many or a class of expanded clone.

CDR3 length: 15; J gene: TRBJ2-2; clone size: NA; D gene: NA; V gene: TRBV7-8; CDR3 protein: CASSDRPGNTGELFF; CDR3 DNA: TGTGCCAGCAGCGACCGCCCGGGGAACACCGGGGAGCTGTTTTTT
CDR3 length: 11; J gene: TRBJ2-7; clone size: NA; D gene: NA; V gene: TRBV20-1; CDR3 protein: CSARGTHEQYF; CDR3 DNA: TGCAGTGCTAGGGGGACCCACGAGCAGTACTTC
CDR3 length: 14; J gene: TRBJ1-2; clone size: NA; D gene: NA; V gene: TRBV5-1; CDR3 protein: CASSFPEGNYGYTF; CDR3 DNA: TGCGCCAGCAGCTTCCCGGAGGGGAACTATGGCTACACCTTC
CDR3 length: 16; J gene: TRBJ2-3; clone size: NA; D gene: NA; V gene: TRBV5-1; CDR3 protein: CASSGTSMVSTDTQYF; CDR3 DNA: TGCGCCAGCAGCGGGACATCCATGGTTAGCACAGATACGCAGTATTTT
CDR3 length: 12; J gene: TRBJ1-5; clone size: NA; D gene: NA; V gene: TRBV29-1; CDR3 protein: CSAGTPNQPQHF; CDR3 DNA: TGCAGCGCCGGGACTCCCAATCAGCCCCAGCATTTT
CDR3 length: 14; J gene: TRBJ1-2; clone size: NA; D gene: TRBD1; V gene: TRBV5-1; CDR3 protein: CASSTTGGDYGYTF; CDR3 DNA: TGCGCCAGCAGCACAACAGGGGGCGACTATGGCTACACCTTC
CDR3 length: 13; J gene: TRBJ2-7; clone size: NA; D gene: NA; V gene: TRBV6-5; CDR3 protein: CASSYGTDSEQYF; CDR3 DNA: TGTGCCAGCAGTTATGGGACGGACTCCGAGCAGTACTTC
CDR3 length: 18; J gene: TRBJ1-5; clone size: NA; D gene: TRBD1; V gene: TRBV19; CDR3 protein: CASSNPPGQGMGNQPQHF; CDR3 DNA: TGTGCCAGTAGTAACCCTCCGGGACAGGGAATGGGCAATCAGCCCCAGCATTTT
CDR3 length: 14; J gene: TRBJ2-7; clone size: once; D gene: NA; V gene: TRBV30; CDR3 protein: CAWSTGHGTYEQYF; CDR3 DNA: TGTGCCTGGAGTACGGGACACGGGACCTACGAGCAGTACTTC
CDR3 length: 15; J gene: TRBJ2-3; clone size: NA; D gene: NA; V gene: TRBV11-2; CDR3 protein: CASSLGGASTDTQYF; CDR3 DNA: TGTGCCAGCAGCTTAGGCGGGGCTTCCACAGATACGCAGTATTTT
CDR3 length: 16; J gene: TRBJ2-5; clone size: NA; D gene: NA; V gene: TRBV4-2; CDR3 protein: CASSQFRDWQQETQYF; CDR3 DNA: TGTGCCAGCAGCCAATTTCGGGACTGGCAGCAAGAGACCCAGTACTTC
CDR3 length: 14; J gene: TRBJ1-5; clone size: NA; D gene: TRBD1; V gene: TRBV18; CDR3 protein: CASSTGQGVQPQHF; CDR3 DNA: TGTGCCAGCTCAACGGGACAGGGGGTACAGCCCCAGCATTTT
CDR3 length: 13; J gene: TRBJ2-5; clone size: NA; D gene: NA; V gene: TRBV2; CDR3 protein: CASGRLQTETQYF; CDR3 DNA: TGTGCCAGCGGGAGACTGCAGACGGAGACCCAGTACTTC
CDR3 length: 18; J gene: TRBJ1-6; clone size: NA; D gene: TRBD1; V gene: TRBV11-2; CDR3 protein: CASTSPRQGISYNSPLHF; CDR3 DNA: TGTGCCAGCACCTCCCCGCGACAGGGGATTTCCTATAATTCACCCCTCCACTTT
CDR3 length: 12; J gene: TRBJ2-1; clone size: NA; D gene: TRBD2; V gene: TRBV12-3/TRBV12-4; CDR3 protein: CASSPGRHEQFF; CDR3 DNA: TGTGCCAGCAGCCCCGGGAGGCATGAGCAGTTCTTC
CDR3 length: 15; J gene: TRBJ2-5; clone size: NA; D gene: NA; V gene: TRBV5-1; CDR3 protein: CASSVTLAPQETQYF; CDR3 DNA: TGCGCCAGCAGCGTGACTCTAGCCCCCCAAGAGACCCAGTACTTC
CDR3 length: 13; J gene: TRBJ2-2; clone size: NA; D gene: NA; V gene: TRBV7-8; CDR3 protein: CASSLKSAGELFF; CDR3 DNA: TGTGCCAGCAGCTTAAAAAGCGCCGGGGAGCTGTTTTTT
CDR3 length: 14; J gene: TRBJ1-1; clone size: NA; D gene: NA; V gene: TRBV30; CDR3 protein: CAWNGGMLNTEAFF; CDR3 DNA: TGTGCCTGGAACGGGGGAATGCTGAACACTGAAGCTTTCTTT
CDR3 length: 14; J gene: TRBJ1-1; clone size: NA; D gene: NA; V gene: TRBV3-1/TRBV3-2; CDR3 protein: CASSPASGGTEAFF; CDR3 DNA: TGTGCCAGCAGCCCAGCCTCGGGGGGCACTGAAGCTTTCTTT
CDR3 length: 16; J gene: TRBJ1-3; clone size: NA; D gene: TRBD1; V gene: TRBV7-9; CDR3 protein: CASSARTGVSLNTIYF; CDR3 DNA: TGTGCCAGCAGCGCACGGACAGGGGTATCCCTAAACACCATATATTTT
CDR3 length: 15; J gene: TRBJ1-5; clone size: NA; D gene: TRBD1; V gene: TRBV7-9; CDR3 protein: CASSLEGQGNQPQHF; CDR3 DNA: TGTGCCAGCAGCTTAGAAGGACAGGGCAATCAGCCCCAGCATTTT
CDR3 length: 14; J gene: TRBJ1-5; clone size: NA; D gene: NA; V gene: TRBV21-1; CDR3 protein: CASSKARANQPQHF; CDR3 DNA: TGTGCCAGCAGCAAAGCGCGGGCCAATCAGCCCCAGCATTTT
CDR3 length: 17; J gene: TRBJ1-1; clone size: NA; D gene: TRBD1; V gene: TRBV4-1; CDR3 protein: CASSQAPTGAGDTEAFF; CDR3 DNA: TGCGCCAGCAGCCAAGCCCCGACAGGGGCAGGGGACACTGAAGCTTTCTTT
CDR3 length: 13; J gene: TRBJ1-2; clone size: NA; D gene: NA; V gene: TRBV30; CDR3 protein: CAWRGGHGDGYTF; CDR3 DNA: TGTGCCTGGAGGGGGGGACATGGGGATGGCTACACCTTC